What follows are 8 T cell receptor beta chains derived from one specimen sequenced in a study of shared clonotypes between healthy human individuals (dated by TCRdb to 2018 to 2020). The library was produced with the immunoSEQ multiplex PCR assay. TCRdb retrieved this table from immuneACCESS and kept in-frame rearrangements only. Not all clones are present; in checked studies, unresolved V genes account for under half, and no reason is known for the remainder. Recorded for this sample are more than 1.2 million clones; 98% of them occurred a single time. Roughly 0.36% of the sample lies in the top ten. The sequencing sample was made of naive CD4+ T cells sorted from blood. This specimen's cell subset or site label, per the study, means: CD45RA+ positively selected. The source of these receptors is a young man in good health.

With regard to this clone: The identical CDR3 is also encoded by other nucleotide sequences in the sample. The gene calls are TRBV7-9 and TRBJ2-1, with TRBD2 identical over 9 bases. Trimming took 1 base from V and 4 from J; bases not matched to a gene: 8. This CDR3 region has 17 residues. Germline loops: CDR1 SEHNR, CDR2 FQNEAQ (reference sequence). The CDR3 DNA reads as TGTGCCAGCAGCTTAGGTTCCCTAGCGGGAACTTACAATGAGCAGTTCTTC. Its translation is CASSLGSLAGTYNEQFF.

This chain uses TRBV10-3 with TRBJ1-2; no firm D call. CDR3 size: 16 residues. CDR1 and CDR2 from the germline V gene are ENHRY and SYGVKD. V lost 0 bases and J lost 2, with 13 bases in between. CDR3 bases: TGTGCCATCAGTGAGTCGCCCACGAGGGTAAACTATGGCTACACCTTC. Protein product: CAISESPTRVNYGYTF.

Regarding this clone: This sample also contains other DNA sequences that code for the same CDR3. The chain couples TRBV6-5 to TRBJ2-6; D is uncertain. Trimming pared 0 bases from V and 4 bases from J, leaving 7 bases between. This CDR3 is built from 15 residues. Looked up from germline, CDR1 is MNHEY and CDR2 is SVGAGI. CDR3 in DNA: TGTGCCAGCAGTTACTCAGGGTCAGGGGCCAACGTCCTGACTTTC. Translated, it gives CASSYSGSGANVLTF.

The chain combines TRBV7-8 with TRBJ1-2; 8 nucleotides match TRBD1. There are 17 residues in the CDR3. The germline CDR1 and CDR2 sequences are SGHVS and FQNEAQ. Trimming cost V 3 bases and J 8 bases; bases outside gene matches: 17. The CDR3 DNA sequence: TGTGCCAGCAGCTTCCCGGGACAGGAGGAAATAAGAGGCGGCTACACCTTC. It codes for CASSFPGQEEIRGGYTF. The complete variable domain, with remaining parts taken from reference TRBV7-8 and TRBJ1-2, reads GAGVSQSPRYKVAKRGQDVALRCDPISGHVSLFWYQQALGQGPEFLTYFQNEAQLDKSGLPSDRFFAERPEGSVSTLKIQRTQQEDSAVYLCASSFPGQEEIRGGYTFGSGTRLTVV.

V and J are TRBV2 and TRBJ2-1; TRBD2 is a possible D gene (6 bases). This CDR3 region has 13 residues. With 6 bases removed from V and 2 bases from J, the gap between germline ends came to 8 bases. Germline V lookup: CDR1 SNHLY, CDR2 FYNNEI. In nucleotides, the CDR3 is TGTGCCAGCAGCCGGACTACCTACAATGAGCAGTTCTTC. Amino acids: CASSRTTYNEQFF.

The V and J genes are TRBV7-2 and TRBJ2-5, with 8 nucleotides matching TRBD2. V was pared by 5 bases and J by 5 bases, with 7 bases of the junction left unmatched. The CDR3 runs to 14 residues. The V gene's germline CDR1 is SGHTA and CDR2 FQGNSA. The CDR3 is CASSPGRVTETQYF. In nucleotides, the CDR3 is TGTGCCAGCAGCCCCGGGAGGGTCACCGAGACCCAGTACTTC.

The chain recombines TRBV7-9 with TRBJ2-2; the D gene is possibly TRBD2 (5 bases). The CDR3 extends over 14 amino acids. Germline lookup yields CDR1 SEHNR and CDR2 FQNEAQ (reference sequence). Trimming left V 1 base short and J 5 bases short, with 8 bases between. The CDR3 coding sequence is TGTGCCAGCAGCTTAGAACGGGATACCGGGGAGCTGTTTTTT. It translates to CASSLERDTGELFF.

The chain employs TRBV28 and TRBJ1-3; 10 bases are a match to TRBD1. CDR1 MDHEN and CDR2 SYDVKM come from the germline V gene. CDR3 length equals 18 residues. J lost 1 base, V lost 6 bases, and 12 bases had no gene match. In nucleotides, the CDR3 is TGTGCCAGCAGCCTCTGGGGACAGGGGTCACTTTCTGGAAACACCATATATTTT. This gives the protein CASSLWGQGSLSGNTIYF.